This T cell receptor (beta chain) was retrieved from a study of cytomegalovirus exposure and HLA in healthy donors. Findings and limits, study-wide: Many donors shared some public TCRs, even though most TCR sequences were rare. Researchers counted 150 to 200 TCR beta chains as cytomegalovirus-associated.

The CDR3 totals 12 residues. Germline CDR1 is ENHRY and CDR2 is SYGVKD. The V end lost 7 bases, the J end lost 5 bases, and 11 bases lay between the germline ends. With regard to this clone: Its antigen is currently unknown.

The assay was immunoSEQ multiplex PCR, and TCRdb's table has in-frame clones only and misses some. The sample holds about 220,000 clones, about nine tenths seen once. Sequenced sample: PBMCs. The sequence was obtained from a woman in her late teens or twenties in good health and CMV-seronegative. V usage is TRBV10-3 and J usage is TRBJ1-2, with D uncertain. The CDR3 nucleotides are TGTGCCATCACCGGGGTAGGGTATGGCTACACCTTC. Amino acids: CAITGVGYGYTF.